One T cell receptor (beta chain) is described in this entry. Its specificity is unknown. A second roughly 7 to 11 cycle PCR used barcoded and J-beta primers. A 12-random-nucleotide template-switch adaptor tagged each cDNA molecule. TCRdb used MiXCR to reprocess the 5' RACE reads, holding one entry per CDR3 protein. The data hold roughly 1.7 million distinct CDR3 sequences, with about 35% observed a single time. CDR1 and CDR2 from the germline V gene are DFQATT and SNEGSKA (reference sequence). The V end was cut by 0 bases, the J end by 0 bases, with 14 bases between. The CDR3 extends over 16 amino acids. The record originates from a study of blood T cells in healthy people across ages. Overall study results and limits: A strong correlation was found between TCR beta diversity and the percentage of naive T cells. Naive CD4+ cell counts and diversity both ran higher in long-lived than in aged donors.

V gene TRBV20-1 combines with J gene TRBJ1-2, with D unclear. Input material: blood. The receptor comes from a woman in her 30s in good health. In DNA, the CDR3 is TGCAGTGCTAGAGATTCTGGACGGATAGCTAACTATGGCTACACCTTC. Its protein product is CSARDSGRIANYGYTF.